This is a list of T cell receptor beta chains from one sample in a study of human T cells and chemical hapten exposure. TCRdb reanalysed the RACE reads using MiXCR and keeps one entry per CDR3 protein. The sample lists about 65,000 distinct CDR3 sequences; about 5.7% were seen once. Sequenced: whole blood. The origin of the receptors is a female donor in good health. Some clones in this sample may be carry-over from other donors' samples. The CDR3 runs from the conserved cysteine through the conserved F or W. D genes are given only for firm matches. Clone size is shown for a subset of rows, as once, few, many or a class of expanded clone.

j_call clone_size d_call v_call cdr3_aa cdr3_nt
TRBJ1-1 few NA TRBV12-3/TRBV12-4 CASSGEANTEAFF TGTGCCAGCAGTGGGGAGGCGAACACTGAAGCTTTCTTT
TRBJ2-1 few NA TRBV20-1 CSATGTLLYYEQFF TGCAGTGCTACCGGGACCCTACTTTACTATGAGCAGTTCTTC
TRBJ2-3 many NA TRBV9 CASSVASPGDTQYF TGTGCCAGCAGCGTAGCCAGCCCAGGGGATACGCAGTATTTT
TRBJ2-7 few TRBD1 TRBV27 CASSRRTGGIYEQYF TGTGCCAGCAGCCGGAGGACAGGGGGCATCTACGAGCAGTACTTC
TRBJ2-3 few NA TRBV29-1 CSGRDLRTDTQYF TGCAGCGGCCGGGACCTACGCACAGATACGCAGTATTTT
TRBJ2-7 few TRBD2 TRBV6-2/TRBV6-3 CASSYPVRGGRGYEQYF TGTGCCAGCAGTTACCCTGTCCGGGGCGGGAGAGGATACGAGCAGTACTTC
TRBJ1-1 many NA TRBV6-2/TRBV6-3 CASSPAGGGGEAEAFF TGTGCCAGCAGCCCTGCGGGGGGGGGTGGAGAGGCTGAAGCTTTCTTT
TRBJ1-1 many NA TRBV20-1 CSARTASMNTEAFF TGCAGTGCTAGGACAGCGTCCATGAACACTGAAGCTTTCTTT
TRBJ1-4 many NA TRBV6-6 CASSSTTEEGEKLFF TGTGCCAGCAGTTCTACGACAGAGGAGGGCGAAAAACTGTTTTTT
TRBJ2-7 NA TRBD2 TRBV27 CASSPGTSELYEQYF TGTGCCAGCAGTCCGGGGACTAGCGAGCTGTACGAGCAGTACTTC
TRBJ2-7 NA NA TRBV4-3 CASSQDWGAGYEQYF TGCGCCAGCAGCCAAGATTGGGGGGCGGGATACGAGCAGTACTTC
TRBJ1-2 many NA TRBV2 CASLQGYGYTF TGTGCCAGTCTCCAGGGATATGGCTACACCTTC
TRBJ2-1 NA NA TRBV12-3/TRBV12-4 CASSPRYNEQFF TGTGCCAGCAGCCCTAGATACAATGAGCAGTTCTTC
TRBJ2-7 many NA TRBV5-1 CASSREQAEAYEQYF TGCGCCAGCAGCAGGGAGCAAGCGGAGGCCTACGAGCAGTACTTC
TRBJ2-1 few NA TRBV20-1 CSAPDSGTIF TGCAGTGCTCCGGACAGTGGAACGATCTTC
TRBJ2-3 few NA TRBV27 CASSLTVSSTDTQYF TGTGCCAGCAGTTTGACGGTTTCTAGCACAGATACGCAGTATTTT
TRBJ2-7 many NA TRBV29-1 CSAKEGALSYEQYF TGCAGCGCCAAAGAAGGTGCTCTGTCCTACGAGCAGTACTTC
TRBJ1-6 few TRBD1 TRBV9 CASSVGQSGSPLHF TGTGCCAGCAGCGTGGGACAGTCAGGTTCACCCCTCCACTTT
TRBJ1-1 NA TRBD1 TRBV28 CASSSSPGQGYPGEAFF TGTGCCAGCAGTTCCTCGCCGGGACAGGGCTATCCGGGGGAAGCTTTCTTT
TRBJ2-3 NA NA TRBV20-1 CSAVDRLRADTQYF TGCAGTGCTGTCGACAGGCTTCGTGCAGATACGCAGTATTTT
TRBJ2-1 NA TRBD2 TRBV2 CASSAGRLAGGEEQFF TGTGCCAGCAGTGCTGGAAGACTAGCGGGAGGTGAGGAGCAGTTCTTC
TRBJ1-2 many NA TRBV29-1 CSVAGSGNWYGYTF TGCAGCGTGGCAGGGTCGGGAAATTGGTATGGCTACACCTTC
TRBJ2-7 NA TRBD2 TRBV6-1 CASSSGLAGINEQYF TGTGCCAGCAGCTCAGGACTAGCGGGAATCAACGAGCAGTACTTC
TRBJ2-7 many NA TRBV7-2 CASSLESGDGTYEQYF TGTGCCAGCAGCTTAGAATCAGGGGACGGGACCTACGAGCAGTACTTC
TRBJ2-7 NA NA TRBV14 CASSHTTYPYERYF TGTGCCAGCAGCCACACGACTTACCCCTACGAGCGGTACTTC
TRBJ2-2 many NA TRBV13 CASSPRDFTGELFF TGTGCCAGCAGCCCACGGGACTTCACCGGGGAGCTGTTTTTT
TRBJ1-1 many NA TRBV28 CASSFRAEAFF TGTGCCAGCAGTTTCAGGGCCGAAGCTTTCTTT
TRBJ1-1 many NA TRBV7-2 CASSLVPGDTEAFF TGTGCCAGCAGCTTAGTGCCAGGGGACACTGAAGCTTTCTTT
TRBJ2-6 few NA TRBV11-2 CASSSLGVSGANVLTF TGTGCCAGCAGCTCTCTAGGAGTCTCTGGGGCCAACGTCCTGACTTTC
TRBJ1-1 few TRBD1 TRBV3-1 CASSPGTAGNTEAFF TGTGCCAGCAGCCCAGGGACAGCCGGGAACACTGAAGCTTTCTTT
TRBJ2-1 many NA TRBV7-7 CASSRGTKNNEQFF TGTGCTAGCAGTCGTGGGACGAAAAACAATGAGCAGTTCTTC
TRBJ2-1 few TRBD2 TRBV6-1 CASSVLTSGRDEQFF TGTGCCAGCAGTGTCTTAACTAGCGGGAGGGATGAGCAGTTCTTC
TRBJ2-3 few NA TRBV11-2 CASSLAGSDTQYF TGTGCCAGCAGCTTAGCAGGGTCAGATACGCAGTATTTT
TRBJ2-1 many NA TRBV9 CASSFWQFPSNEQFF TGTGCCAGCAGCTTCTGGCAGTTCCCCTCCAATGAGCAGTTCTTC
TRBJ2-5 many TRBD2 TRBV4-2 CASSQATSGRAQETQYF TGTGCCAGCAGCCAGGCGACTAGCGGGAGAGCCCAAGAGACCCAGTACTTC
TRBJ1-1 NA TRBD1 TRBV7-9 CASSSPGRAVPQGVNSEAFF TGTGCCAGCAGCTCGCCGGGGCGGGCAGTACCCCAGGGGGTTAATTCTGAAGCTTTCTTT
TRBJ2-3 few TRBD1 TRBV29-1 CSVGQGADTQYF TGCAGCGTGGGACAGGGGGCAGATACGCAGTATTTT
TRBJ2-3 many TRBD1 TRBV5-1 CASRLWDRGTDTQYF TGCGCCAGCAGGCTTTGGGACAGGGGAACAGATACGCAGTATTTT
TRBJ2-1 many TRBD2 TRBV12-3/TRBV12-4 CASTEEASGRFRNEQFF TGTGCCAGCACCGAGGAGGCTAGCGGGAGATTTAGGAATGAGCAGTTCTTC
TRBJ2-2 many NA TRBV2 CASSEASMAGELFF TGTGCCAGCAGTGAAGCATCCATGGCCGGGGAGCTGTTTTTT
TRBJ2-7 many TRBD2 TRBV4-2 CASSQGLADSYEQYF TGTGCCAGCAGCCAGGGACTAGCGGACTCCTACGAGCAGTACTTC
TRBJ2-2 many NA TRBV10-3 CASRQGGTGELFF TGTGCCTCGAGACAGGGAGGCACCGGGGAGCTGTTTTTT
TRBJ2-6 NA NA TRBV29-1 CSVESGGARRNSGANVLTF TGCAGCGTTGAATCTGGGGGAGCCCGAAGAAATTCAGGGGCCAACGTCCTGACTTTC
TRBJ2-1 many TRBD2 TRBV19 CASSILAGEIYNEQFF TGTGCCAGTAGTATTCTAGCGGGAGAGATCTACAATGAGCAGTTCTTC
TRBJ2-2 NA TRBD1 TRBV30 CAWSGGFLGQGFTGELFF TGTGCCTGGAGTGGCGGATTTCTCGGACAGGGGTTCACCGGGGAGCTGTTTTTT
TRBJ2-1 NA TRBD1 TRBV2 CASSQTGWNEQFF TGTGCCAGCAGTCAGACAGGGTGGAATGAGCAGTTCTTC
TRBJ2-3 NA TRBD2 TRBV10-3 CAISGGRADTQYF TGTGCCATCAGTGGAGGGAGGGCAGATACGCAGTATTTT
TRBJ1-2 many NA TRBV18 CASSPGYGNYGYTF TGTGCCAGCTCACCCGGGTACGGGAACTATGGCTACACCTTC
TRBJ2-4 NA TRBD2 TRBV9 CASSPTSGSWKNIQYF TGTGCCAGCAGCCCTACTAGCGGGAGCTGGAAAAACATTCAGTACTTC
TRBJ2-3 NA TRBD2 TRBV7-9 CASSFPREGFTDTQYF TGTGCCAGCAGCTTCCCCCGGGAGGGTTTCACAGATACGCAGTATTTT
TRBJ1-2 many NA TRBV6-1 CASTTGEGGYGYTF TGTGCCAGCACAACGGGCGAAGGAGGCTATGGCTACACCTTC
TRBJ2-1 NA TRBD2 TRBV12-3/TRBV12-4 CASSLLAERPNEQFF TGTGCCAGCAGTTTACTAGCGGAACGCCCCAATGAGCAGTTCTTC
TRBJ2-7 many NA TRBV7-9 CASSRVADSYEQYF TGTGCCAGCAGCCGTGTTGCAGACTCCTACGAGCAGTACTTC
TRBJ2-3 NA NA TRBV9 CASSVAGEDTQYF TGTGCCAGCAGCGTAGCTGGAGAGGATACGCAGTATTTT
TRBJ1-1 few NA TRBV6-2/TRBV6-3 CASRELSRGAFF TGTGCCAGCAGGGAATTATCTAGAGGAGCTTTCTTT